These 7 T cell receptor beta chains originate from one sample sequenced in a study of T cell responses to AZD1222 COVID-19 vaccine (dated by TCRdb to the early 2020s). Library creation used the immunoSEQ multiplex PCR assay. TCRdb provides this immuneACCESS table in a form limited to in-frame rearrangements. Some clones are lacking; in checked studies, under half of them reflect an unresolved V gene, and why the rest are absent is not known. The sample table contains about 76,000 clones; only one count was recorded for roughly nine tenths of them. The ten largest clones capture approximately 4.2% of the sample. In the paper's terms, the time point label means: baseline before first vaccination. The starting material was peripheral blood, obtained on day 0 of AZD1222 vaccination. The receptor source for this set is an adult in good health.

This rearrangement joins TRBV11-3 to TRBJ1-1; D remains ambiguous. Germline CDR1 and CDR2: SGHNT and YENEEA. Trimming removed 0 bases from V and 4 bases from J, with 18 bases in between. The CDR3 sequence is 17 residues long. CDR3 sequence: CASSLERSWLGSTEAFF. The CDR3 bases are TGTGCCAGCAGCTTAGAACGGTCGTGGCTAGGTTCCACTGAAGCTTTCTTT.

The V call is TRBV7-2, the J call TRBJ2-7; D not resolved. The CDR3 has 14 residues. With 3 bases removed from V and 7 bases from J, the gap between germline ends came to 16 bases. Per the germline V gene, CDR1 is SGHTA and CDR2 is FQGNSA. The CDR3 DNA reads TGTGCCAGCAGCTTTCTAATTGGGGTAGGGGAGCAGTACTTC. This sequence encodes CASSFLIGVGEQYF.

This chain links TRBV7-9 with TRBJ1-2, with unresolved D. Germline CDR1 and CDR2: SEHNR and FQNEAQ (reference sequence). The V end lost 3 bases, the J end lost 1 base, and 6 bases lay between the germline ends. There are 13 residues in the CDR3. In DNA, the CDR3 is TGTGCCAGCAGCTTGGCGGGTAACTATGGCTACACCTTC. This codes for CASSLAGNYGYTF.

The CDR3 loop reads CASSAEGGQTQKLFF. The CDR3 DNA follows: TGTGCCAGCAGCGCCGAAGGGGGACAGACGCAGAAACTGTTTTTT. The chain combines TRBV9 with TRBJ1-4; 7 bases match TRBD1. The CDR3 totals 15 residues. V lost 3 bases and J lost 11; bases outside the gene matches: 13. Germline CDR1 and CDR2: SGDLS and YYNGEE.

The CDR3 is CASSQATPGHEQFF. CDR3 DNA: TGTGCCAGCAGCCAAGCGACCCCGGGACATGAGCAGTTCTTC. The genes are TRBV3-1 (or the pseudogene TRBV3-2) and TRBJ2-1; D could derive from TRBD1 or TRBD2 (5 bases each). The ends were cut back, 1 base at V and 8 bases at J, with 12 bases in the middle. The CDR3 sequence is 14 residues long. Germline values: CDR1 LGHDT, CDR2 YNNKEL (reference sequence).

The chain couples TRBV10-2 to TRBJ1-4, with 7 positions matching TRBD1. Trimming at V came to 4 bases and at J to 8 bases, leaving 4 bases not matched to a gene. This CDR3 comprises 13 residues. In germline, CDR1 is WSHSY, CDR2 SAAADI. DNA of the CDR3: TGCGCCAGCAGTGGTGGGACAGACGAAAAACTGTTTTTT. It specifies CASSGGTDEKLFF.

The rearrangement links TRBV3-1 (or the pseudogene TRBV3-2) to TRBJ2-7; D is unclear. Trimming took 4 bases from V and 6 from J, leaving 7 bases between them. The CDR3 loop spans 11 amino acids. Germline values: CDR1 LGHDT, CDR2 YNNKEL (reference sequence). The CDR3 sequence is CASSPGGEQYF. CDR3 sequence (DNA): TGTGCCAGCAGCCCGGGCGGCGAGCAGTACTTC.